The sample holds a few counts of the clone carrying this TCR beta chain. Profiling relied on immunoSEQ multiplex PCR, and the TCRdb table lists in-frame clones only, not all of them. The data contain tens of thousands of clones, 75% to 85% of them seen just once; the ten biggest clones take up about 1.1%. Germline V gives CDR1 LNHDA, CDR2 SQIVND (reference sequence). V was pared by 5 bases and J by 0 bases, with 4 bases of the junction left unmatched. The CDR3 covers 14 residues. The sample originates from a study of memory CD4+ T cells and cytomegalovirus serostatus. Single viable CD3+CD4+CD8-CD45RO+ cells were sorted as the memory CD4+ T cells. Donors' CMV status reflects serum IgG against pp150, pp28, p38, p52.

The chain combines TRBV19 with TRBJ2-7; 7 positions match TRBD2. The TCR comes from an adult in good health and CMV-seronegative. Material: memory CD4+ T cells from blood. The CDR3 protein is CASSVAGNSYEQYF. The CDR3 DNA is TGTGCCAGTAGTGTAGCGGGTAACTCCTACGAGCAGTACTTC.